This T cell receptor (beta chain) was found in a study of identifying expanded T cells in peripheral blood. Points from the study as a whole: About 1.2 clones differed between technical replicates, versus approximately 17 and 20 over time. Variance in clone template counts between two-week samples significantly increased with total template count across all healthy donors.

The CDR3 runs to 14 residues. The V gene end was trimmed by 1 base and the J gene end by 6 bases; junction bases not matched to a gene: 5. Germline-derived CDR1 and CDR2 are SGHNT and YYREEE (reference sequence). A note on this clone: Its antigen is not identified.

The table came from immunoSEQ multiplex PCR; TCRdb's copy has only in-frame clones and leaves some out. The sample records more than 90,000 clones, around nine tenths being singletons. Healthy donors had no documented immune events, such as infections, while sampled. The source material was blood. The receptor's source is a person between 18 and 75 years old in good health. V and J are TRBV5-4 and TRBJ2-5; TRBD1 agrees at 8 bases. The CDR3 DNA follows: TGTGCCAGCAGCTTGCAGGGGGCGGTAAAGACCCAGTACTTC. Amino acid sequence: CASSLQGAVKTQYF.